This T cell receptor (beta chain) was captured in a study of technical replicates of blood from several donors. Germline lookup yields CDR1 LNHDA and CDR2 SQIVND (reference sequence). The CDR3 is 13 residues long. Trimming removed 0 bases at V and 5 bases at J, with 7 bases between. This table comes from immunoSEQ multiplex PCR, and its TCRdb copy is limited to in-frame clones, with some not included. The sample holds around 80,000 clones, 90% to 98% seen once. The chain couples TRBV19 to TRBJ1-1; D uncertain. The clonotype comes from a human donor in good health. Sequencing was performed on T cells isolated from PBMCs. The chain's CDR3 is CASSIDQETEAFF. CDR3 DNA sequence: TGTGCCAGTAGTATAGATCAGGAAACTGAAGCTTTCTTT.